This T cell receptor beta chain was identified during a study of CD8 T cells in ankylosing spondylitis. The CDR3 contains 15 residues. CDR1 and CDR2 (germline): SGHTA, FQGNSA. V lost 4 bases and J 1 base, leaving 13 bases between the germline ends. This clonotype showed up many times. Its antigen is still unknown. Quantitative 5'-RACE with molecular barcodes produced the TCR beta libraries. TCRdb used MiXCR to reprocess the 5' RACE reads, holding one entry per CDR3 protein. In the table there are around 220,000 distinct CDR3 sequences, roughly a tenth of which are singletons. Notes on the study in general: Enrichment of disease-linked clones was reportedly significant in matched ankylosing spondylitis synovial fluid. A motif of several highly homologous TCR beta variants was seen as apparently characteristic of ankylosing spondylitis blood.

The J gene is TRBJ1-1, the V gene TRBV7-2; tentatively, D is TRBD1 (5 bases). This TCR came from a male donor with ankylosing spondylitis or in good health (not recorded which). Input material: blood, either unsorted or a sorted T cell fraction (not recorded which). The DNA of the CDR3 is TGTGCCAGCAGCTCCGCAGGGTTCGAGAACACTGAAGCTTTCTTT. As protein: CASSSAGFENTEAFF.